These T cell receptor beta chains were read from a single sample in a study of cytotoxic CD8 clonotypes in ibrutinib-treated CLL. Using immunoSEQ multiplex PCR, the repertoire was profiled, and TCRdb retains in-frame clones only, with some absent. This table has about 140,000 clones, around 77% appearing once. The material sequenced was PBMCs, taken after 12 months of ibrutinib treatment. These receptors originate from a human donor with chronic lymphocytic leukemia. The conserved cysteine and the conserved F or W are not part of the CDR3 here. D genes are given only for firm matches.

>-|TRBV11-3|TRBJ2-1|14
ASSSLVEMGYNEQF
>-|TRBV4-3|TRBJ2-4|15
ASSQDWLQIAKNIQY
>-|TRBV7-2|TRBJ2-7|12
ASSFGRGSYEQY
>-|TRBV18|TRBJ2-1|13
ASSPTGLGGNEQF
>-|TRBV28|TRBJ2-6|15
ATIDNRVLSGANVLT
>-|TRBV7-9|TRBJ2-5|14
ASSLRTGLIQETQY
>TRBD2|TRBV5-1|TRBJ2-5|14
ASRPAGGGEQETQY
>-|TRBV7-2|TRBJ1-6|9
ASSSDYTLH
>-|TRBV2|TRBJ1-2|11
ASREDRTYGYT
>-|TRBV6-5|TRBJ1-4|11
ASSYSRVEKLF
>TRBD2|TRBV10-3|-|12
ASGLAGGMYEQY
>-|TRBV11-1|TRBJ2-1|12
ASRKGGSVNEQF
>-|TRBV19|TRBJ1-2|11
ASSTTGNYGYT
>-|TRBV7-3|TRBJ2-1|12
ASSPGPSYNEQF
>TRBD1|TRBV23-1|TRBJ1-1|17
ASSQSVPGQGASNTEAF
>TRBD1|TRBV7-9|TRBJ2-7|15
ASSLAKGQGAPYEQY
>TRBD1|TRBV6-1|TRBJ1-2|12
ASRWDSMYYGYT
>-|TRBV4-2|TRBJ2-3|16
ASSHDPPGLESTDTQY
>-|TRBV21-1|TRBJ2-7|14
ASSKVARTESYEQY
>-|TRBV4-3|TRBJ1-5|11
ASSQDRGQPQH
>-|TRBV10-3|TRBJ2-7|12
AISESSSSYEQY
>-|TRBV27|TRBJ1-1|11
ASSLIRYTEAF
>-|TRBV2|TRBJ2-7|9
ASSEIREQY
>TRBD1|TRBV19|TRBJ1-5|13
ASTKTGTSNQPQH
>TRBD2|TRBV2|TRBJ2-1|13
ASSKAGLNDNEQF
>-|TRBV28|TRBJ2-7|13
ASSFTGPLSYEQY
>-|TRBV6-4|TRBJ2-3|15
ASSPYGTRGSTDTQY
>-|TRBV5-1|TRBJ2-7|15
ASSPRGFLGRAYEQY
>-|TRBV29-1|TRBJ2-1|13
SVSKTGGWDNEQF
>-|TRBV28|TRBJ1-1|13
ASSPHRTVDTEAF
>TRBD1|TRBV16|TRBJ1-1|12
ASSQFTGATEAF